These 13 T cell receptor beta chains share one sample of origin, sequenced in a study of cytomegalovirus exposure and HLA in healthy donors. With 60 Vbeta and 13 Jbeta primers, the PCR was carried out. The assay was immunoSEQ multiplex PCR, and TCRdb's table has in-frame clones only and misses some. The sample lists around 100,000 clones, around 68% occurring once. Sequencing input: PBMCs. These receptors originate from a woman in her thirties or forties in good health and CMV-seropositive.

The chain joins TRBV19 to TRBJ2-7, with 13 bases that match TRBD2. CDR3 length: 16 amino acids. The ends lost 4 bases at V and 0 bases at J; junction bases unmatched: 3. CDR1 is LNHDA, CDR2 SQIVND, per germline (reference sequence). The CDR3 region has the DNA TGTGCCAGTAGTAAGGGACTAGCGGGGCACTCCTACGAGCAGTACTTC. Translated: CASSKGLAGHSYEQYF. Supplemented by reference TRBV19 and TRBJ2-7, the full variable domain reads DGGITQSPKYLFRKEGQNVTLSCEQNLNHDAMYWYRQDPGQGLRLIYYSQIVNDFQKGDIAEGYSVSREKKESFPLTVTSAQKNPTAFYLCASSKGLAGHSYEQYFGPGTRLTVT.

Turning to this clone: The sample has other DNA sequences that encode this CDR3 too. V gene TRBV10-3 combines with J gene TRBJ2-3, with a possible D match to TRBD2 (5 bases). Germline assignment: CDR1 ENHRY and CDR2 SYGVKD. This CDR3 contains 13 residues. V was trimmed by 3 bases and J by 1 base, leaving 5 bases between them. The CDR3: CAISEAGTDTQYF. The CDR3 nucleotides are TGTGCCATCAGTGAAGCGGGCACAGATACGCAGTATTTT.

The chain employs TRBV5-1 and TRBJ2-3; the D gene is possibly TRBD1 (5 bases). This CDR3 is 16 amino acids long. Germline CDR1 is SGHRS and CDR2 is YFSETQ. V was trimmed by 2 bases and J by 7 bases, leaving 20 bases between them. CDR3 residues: CASSFGQGRDVNTQYF. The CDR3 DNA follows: TGCGCCAGCAGCTTCGGTCAGGGCCGTGATGTCAATACGCAGTATTTT.

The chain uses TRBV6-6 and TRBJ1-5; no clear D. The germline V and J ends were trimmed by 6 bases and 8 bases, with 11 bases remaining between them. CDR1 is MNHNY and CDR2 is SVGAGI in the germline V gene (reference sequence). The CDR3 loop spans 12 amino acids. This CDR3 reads CASSLGGEPQHF. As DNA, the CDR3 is TGTGCCAGCAGCCTAGGCGGGGAGCCCCAGCATTTT.

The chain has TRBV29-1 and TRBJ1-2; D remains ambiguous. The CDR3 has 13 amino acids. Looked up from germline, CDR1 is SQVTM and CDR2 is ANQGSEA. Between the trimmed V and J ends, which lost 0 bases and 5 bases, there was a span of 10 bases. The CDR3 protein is CSVEEGQPYGYTF. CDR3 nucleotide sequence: TGCAGCGTTGAAGAGGGCCAACCTTATGGCTACACCTTC.

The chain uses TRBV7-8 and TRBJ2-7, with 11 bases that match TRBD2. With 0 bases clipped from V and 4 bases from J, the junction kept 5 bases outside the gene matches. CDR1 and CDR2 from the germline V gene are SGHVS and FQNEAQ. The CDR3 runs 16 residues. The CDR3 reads CASSLATSGRSYEQYF. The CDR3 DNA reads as TGTGCCAGCAGCTTAGCCACTAGCGGGAGATCATACGAGCAGTACTTC.

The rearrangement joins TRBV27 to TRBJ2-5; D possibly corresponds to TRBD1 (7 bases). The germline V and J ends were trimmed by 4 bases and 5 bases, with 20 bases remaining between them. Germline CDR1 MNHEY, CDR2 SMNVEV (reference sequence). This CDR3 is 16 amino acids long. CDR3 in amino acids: CASSSQGVMEGETQYF. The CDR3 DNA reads TGTGCCAGCAGTTCCCAGGGGGTCATGGAGGGGGAGACCCAGTACTTC.

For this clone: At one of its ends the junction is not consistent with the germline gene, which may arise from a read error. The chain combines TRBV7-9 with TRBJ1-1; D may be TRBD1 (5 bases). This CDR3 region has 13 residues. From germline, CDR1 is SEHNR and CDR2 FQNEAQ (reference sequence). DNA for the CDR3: TGTGCCAGCAGCGATCACTTAGGGACTGAAGCTTTCTTC. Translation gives CASSDHLGTEAFF.

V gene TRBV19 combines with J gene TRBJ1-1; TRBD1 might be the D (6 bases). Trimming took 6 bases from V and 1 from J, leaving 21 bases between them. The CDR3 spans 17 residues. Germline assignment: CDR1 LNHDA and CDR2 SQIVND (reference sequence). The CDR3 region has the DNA TGTGCCAGTAGCCCTACCCCGGACAGCGCCAGGAACACTGAAGCTTTCTTT. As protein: CASSPTPDSARNTEAFF.

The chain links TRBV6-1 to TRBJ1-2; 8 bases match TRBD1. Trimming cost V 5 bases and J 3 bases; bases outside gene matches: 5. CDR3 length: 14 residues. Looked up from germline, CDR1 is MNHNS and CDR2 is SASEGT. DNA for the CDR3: TGTGCCAGCAGTCCACAGGGGGTACACTATGGCTACACCTTC. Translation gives CASSPQGVHYGYTF.

The CDR3 coding sequence is TGTGCCAGCAGCCTATTACAGGACTATGGCTACACCTTC. This translates into CASSLLQDYGYTF. This chain joins TRBV4-2 and TRBJ1-2; the D gene is possibly TRBD1 (5 bases). V was clipped by 4 bases and J by 3 bases, with 9 bases between them. This CDR3 is 13 amino acids long. Germline V gives CDR1 LGHNA, CDR2 YNFKEQ.

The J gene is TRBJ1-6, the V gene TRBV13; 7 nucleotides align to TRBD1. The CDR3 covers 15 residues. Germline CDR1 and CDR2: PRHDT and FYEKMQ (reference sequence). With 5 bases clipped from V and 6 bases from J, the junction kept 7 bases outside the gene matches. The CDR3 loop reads CASSETGRGNSPLHF. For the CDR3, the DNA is TGTGCCAGCAGCGAGACAGGGAGAGGTAATTCACCCCTCCACTTT.

The CDR3 DNA reads as TGCGCCAGCAGCAGGGGCAGGGGGCAACCTAACACCGGGGAGCTGTTTTTT. It translates to CASSRGRGQPNTGELFF. This chain joins TRBV4-1 and TRBJ2-2; 8 bases map to TRBD1. This CDR3 region has 17 residues. Germline assignment: CDR1 MGHRA and CDR2 YSYEKL. J was trimmed by 2 bases and V by 5 bases; bases with no gene match: 10.